Listed below are T cell receptor beta chains from one sample, sequenced in a study of blood T cell repertoires in COVID-19. Sequencing was performed with immunoSEQ multiplex PCR; in TCRdb, only in-frame clones are kept and a portion is missing. The data contain about 270,000 clones, about 89% of them singletons. The sample comprised peripheral blood. Receptors originate from a man aged 40-49 years with active or convalescent COVID-19. Both conserved end residues are part of each CDR3. Each record gives: D gene, V gene, clone size, J gene, CDR3 protein, CDR3 DNA. A D gene is named only where the DNA matches it firmly. Size values are once, few and many counts, or a class for expanded clones, and some rows have none.

d_call: -; v_call: TRBV9; clone_size: -; j_call: TRBJ2-7; cdr3_aa: CASSVALGFSYEQYF; cdr3_nt: TGTGCCAGCAGCGTAGCTTTGGGCTTCTCCTACGAGCAGTACTTC
d_call: -; v_call: TRBV4-1; clone_size: -; j_call: TRBJ1-5; cdr3_aa: CASSPDSRNQPQHF; cdr3_nt: TGCGCCAGCAGCCCGGACAGCCGCAATCAGCCCCAGCATTTT
d_call: TRBD2; v_call: TRBV7-9; clone_size: few; j_call: TRBJ2-2; cdr3_aa: CASSVSGLAGDITGELFF; cdr3_nt: TGTGCCAGCAGCGTCTCGGGACTAGCGGGAGACATCACCGGGGAGCTGTTTTTT
d_call: TRBD2; v_call: TRBV5-1; clone_size: -; j_call: TRBJ2-1; cdr3_aa: CASTGTSSYNEQFF; cdr3_nt: TGCGCCAGCACCGGGACTAGCTCCTACAATGAGCAGTTCTTC
d_call: TRBD1; v_call: TRBV2; clone_size: -; j_call: TRBJ1-3; cdr3_aa: CASADRVPGNTIYF; cdr3_nt: TGTGCCAGCGCAGACAGGGTGCCTGGAAACACCATATATTTT
d_call: -; v_call: TRBV2; clone_size: -; j_call: TRBJ2-6; cdr3_aa: CASTNSGANVLTF; cdr3_nt: TGTGCCAGCACCAACTCTGGGGCCAACGTCCTGACTTTC
d_call: TRBD1; v_call: TRBV27; clone_size: -; j_call: TRBJ1-2; cdr3_aa: CASSPGTGNYGYTF; cdr3_nt: TGTGCCAGCAGTCCCGGGACAGGGAACTATGGCTACACCTTC
d_call: -; v_call: TRBV4-2; clone_size: few; j_call: TRBJ1-4; cdr3_aa: CASSQGTREIREKLFF; cdr3_nt: TGTGCCAGCAGCCAAGGGACCCGGGAAATTAGGGAAAAACTGTTTTTT
d_call: -; v_call: TRBV9; clone_size: -; j_call: TRBJ2-1; cdr3_aa: CASSVGSFSEQFF; cdr3_nt: TGTGCCAGCAGCGTAGGGTCTTTCAGTGAGCAGTTCTTC
d_call: TRBD1; v_call: TRBV6-5; clone_size: once; j_call: TRBJ1-6; cdr3_aa: CASSYARTGSNSPLHF; cdr3_nt: TGTGCCAGCAGTTATGCCCGGACAGGTTCTAATTCACCCCTCCACTTT
d_call: -; v_call: TRBV11-2; clone_size: -; j_call: TRBJ2-1; cdr3_aa: CASSLADNEQFF; cdr3_nt: TGTGCCAGCAGCTTAGCCGACAATGAGCAGTTCTTC
d_call: TRBD2; v_call: TRBV6-5; clone_size: -; j_call: TRBJ2-3; cdr3_aa: CASSYSAGAYTDTQYF; cdr3_nt: TGTGCCAGCAGTTACTCAGCGGGGGCATACACAGATACGCAGTATTTT
d_call: TRBD2; v_call: TRBV6-6; clone_size: -; j_call: TRBJ2-5; cdr3_aa: CASSRSPSGGSARETQYF; cdr3_nt: TGTGCCAGCAGTCGCTCCCCCAGCGGGGGCAGTGCAAGGGAGACCCAGTACTTC
d_call: TRBD1; v_call: TRBV11-2; clone_size: -; j_call: TRBJ2-7; cdr3_aa: CATGGQYEQYF; cdr3_nt: TGTGCCACAGGGGGCCAATACGAGCAGTACTTC
d_call: -; v_call: TRBV5-6; clone_size: -; j_call: TRBJ2-3; cdr3_aa: CASRLQGSPPDTQYF; cdr3_nt: TGTGCCAGCAGGCTACAGGGATCCCCCCCAGATACGCAGTATTTT
d_call: TRBD1; v_call: TRBV6-1; clone_size: -; j_call: TRBJ2-2; cdr3_aa: CASSETTGQGAGKTGELFF; cdr3_nt: TGTGCCAGCAGTGAAACCACGGGACAGGGGGCAGGGAAGACCGGGGAGCTGTTTTTT
d_call: -; v_call: TRBV27; clone_size: -; j_call: TRBJ1-1; cdr3_aa: CASLGGLGTEAFF; cdr3_nt: TGTGCCAGTCTTGGAGGGTTGGGGACTGAAGCTTTCTTT
d_call: TRBD1; v_call: TRBV18; clone_size: -; j_call: TRBJ1-2; cdr3_aa: CASSPAVTGAGGYTF; cdr3_nt: TGTGCCAGCTCACCGGCGGTCACAGGGGCGGGCGGCTACACCTTC
d_call: TRBD1; v_call: TRBV5-4; clone_size: once; j_call: TRBJ1-2; cdr3_aa: CASSPGQGLGYTF; cdr3_nt: TGTGCCAGCAGCCCGGGACAGGGACTTGGCTACACCTTC
d_call: TRBD1; v_call: TRBV28; clone_size: -; j_call: TRBJ2-3; cdr3_aa: CASTLRDRVTDTQYF; cdr3_nt: TGTGCCAGCACCCTCAGGGACAGGGTTACAGATACGCAGTATTTT
d_call: -; v_call: TRBV30; clone_size: -; j_call: TRBJ2-3; cdr3_aa: CAWRYRVVSTDTQYF; cdr3_nt: TGTGCCTGGAGATACAGGGTAGTTTCGACAGATACGCAGTATTTT
d_call: -; v_call: TRBV27; clone_size: -; j_call: TRBJ1-2; cdr3_aa: CASSLTALANYGYTF; cdr3_nt: TGTGCCAGCAGTTTGACAGCTTTAGCTAACTATGGCTACACCTTC
d_call: -; v_call: TRBV10-3; clone_size: once; j_call: TRBJ1-3; cdr3_aa: CAISERGTTGNTIYF; cdr3_nt: TGTGCCATCAGTGAGCGTGGCACGACTGGAAACACCATATATTTT
d_call: -; v_call: TRBV18; clone_size: -; j_call: TRBJ1-2; cdr3_aa: CASSPEVSAVYGYTF; cdr3_nt: TGTGCCAGCTCACCAGAAGTATCGGCGGTCTATGGCTACACCTTC
d_call: -; v_call: TRBV5-1; clone_size: -; j_call: TRBJ2-2; cdr3_aa: CASSQLNTGELFF; cdr3_nt: TGCGCCAGCAGCCAGTTGAACACCGGGGAGCTGTTTTTT
d_call: TRBD2; v_call: TRBV10-1; clone_size: -; j_call: TRBJ2-2; cdr3_aa: CASSSPGLAGGSGELFF; cdr3_nt: TGCGCCAGCAGTTCCCCGGGACTAGCGGGGGGATCCGGGGAGCTGTTTTTT
d_call: -; v_call: TRBV5-1; clone_size: once; j_call: TRBJ1-4; cdr3_aa: CASSLTGREKLFF; cdr3_nt: TGCGCCAGCAGCTTAACAGGTCGAGAAAAACTGTTTTTT
d_call: TRBD2; v_call: TRBV30; clone_size: -; j_call: TRBJ2-3; cdr3_aa: CAWSVASGSTDTQYF; cdr3_nt: TGTGCCTGGAGTGTAGCTAGCGGGAGCACAGATACGCAGTATTTT
d_call: TRBD1; v_call: TRBV6-5; clone_size: -; j_call: TRBJ1-5; cdr3_aa: CASSSWTGQGPQHF; cdr3_nt: TGTGCCAGCAGTTCCTGGACAGGGCAGGGGCCCCAGCATTTT
d_call: TRBD2; v_call: TRBV24-1; clone_size: -; j_call: TRBJ2-1; cdr3_aa: CATSDPRTSGTNNEQFF; cdr3_nt: TGTGCCACCAGTGACCCCCGGACTAGCGGGACTAACAATGAGCAGTTCTTC
d_call: -; v_call: TRBV5-1; clone_size: -; j_call: TRBJ2-5; cdr3_aa: CASSLTGETQYF; cdr3_nt: TGCGCCAGCAGCTTGACCGGGGAGACCCAGTACTTC
d_call: -; v_call: TRBV25-1; clone_size: once; j_call: TRBJ2-7; cdr3_aa: CASSEFRDNSYEQYF; cdr3_nt: TGTGCCAGCAGTGAATTCCGGGACAACTCCTACGAGCAGTACTTC
d_call: -; v_call: TRBV24-1; clone_size: -; j_call: TRBJ1-2; cdr3_aa: CATSDAGLDKGYTF; cdr3_nt: TGTGCCACCAGTGATGCAGGACTGGATAAGGGCTACACCTTC
d_call: -; v_call: TRBV3-1/TRBV3-2; clone_size: -; j_call: TRBJ1-1; cdr3_aa: CASSHLKTGVTEAFF; cdr3_nt: TGTGCCAGCAGCCACCTTAAGACCGGGGTCACTGAAGCTTTCTTT
d_call: -; v_call: TRBV28; clone_size: -; j_call: TRBJ1-2; cdr3_aa: CASSLLAGDYGYTF; cdr3_nt: TGTGCCAGCAGTTTATTGGCAGGGGACTATGGCTACACCTTC
d_call: TRBD1; v_call: TRBV27; clone_size: few; j_call: TRBJ2-6; cdr3_aa: CASSPGQGISGANVLTF; cdr3_nt: TGTGCCAGCAGCCCGGGACAGGGAATCTCTGGGGCCAACGTCCTGACTTTC
d_call: TRBD2; v_call: TRBV9; clone_size: -; j_call: TRBJ2-5; cdr3_aa: CASSPPAGMETQYF; cdr3_nt: TGTGCCAGCAGCCCCCCAGCGGGGATGGAGACCCAGTACTTC
d_call: TRBD1; v_call: TRBV7-3; clone_size: -; j_call: TRBJ2-1; cdr3_aa: CASSSDRGDEQFF; cdr3_nt: TGTGCCAGCAGCTCCGACAGGGGGGATGAGCAGTTCTTC
d_call: TRBD2; v_call: TRBV9; clone_size: -; j_call: TRBJ2-7; cdr3_aa: CASSVGLAETYEQYF; cdr3_nt: TGTGCCAGCAGCGTCGGGCTAGCGGAAACCTACGAGCAGTACTTC